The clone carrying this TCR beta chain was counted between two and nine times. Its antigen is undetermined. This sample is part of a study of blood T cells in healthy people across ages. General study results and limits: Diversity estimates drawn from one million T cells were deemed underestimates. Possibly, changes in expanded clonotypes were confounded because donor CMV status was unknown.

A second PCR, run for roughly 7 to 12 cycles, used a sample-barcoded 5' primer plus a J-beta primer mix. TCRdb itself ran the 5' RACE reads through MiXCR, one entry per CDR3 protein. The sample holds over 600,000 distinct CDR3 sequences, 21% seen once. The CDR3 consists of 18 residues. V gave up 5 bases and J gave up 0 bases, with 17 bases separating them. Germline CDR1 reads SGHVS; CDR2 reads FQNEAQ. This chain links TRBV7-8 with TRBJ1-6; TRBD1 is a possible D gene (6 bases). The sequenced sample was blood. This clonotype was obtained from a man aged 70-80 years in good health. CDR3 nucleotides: TGTGCCAGCAGCGAGACCCCGACAGGCAGCTCCTATAATTCACCCCTCCACTTT. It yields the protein CASSETPTGSSYNSPLHF.